These 24 T cell receptor beta chains share one sample of origin, sequenced in a study of T cells in Graves' hyperthyroidism and ophthalmopathy. Regions amplified from RNA transcripts were the TCR beta CDR3 regions. First-round RT-PCR of the TCR CDR3 relied on the HTBI primer set. TCRdb re-called the multiplex PCR reads through MiXCR, storing one row per CDR3 protein. The data hold hundreds of thousands of distinct CDR3 sequences, with roughly 50% observed a single time. Sequenced sample: peripheral blood or thyroid tissue (not recorded which). The receptors here all came from a woman younger than 35 with Graves' hyperthyroidism.

This clonotype was seen more than once but under ten times. As DNA, the CDR3 is TGTGCCAGCAGCTATCCGGGAGCAACTAATGAAAAACTGTTTTTT. It translates to CASSYPGATNEKLFF. V and J are TRBV7-9 and TRBJ1-4; D is unresolved. Germline CDR1 and CDR2: SEHNR and FQNEAQ (reference sequence). CDR3 length equals 15 residues. V was clipped by 4 bases and J by 0 bases, with 9 bases between them.

This clonotype was recorded at least ten times. This chain connects TRBV10-2 to TRBJ2-7; D remains ambiguous. CDR3 length: 13 residues. V was shortened by 3 bases and J by 2 bases, with 8 bases between the two germline ends. From germline, CDR1 is WSHSY and CDR2 SAAADI. This chain's CDR3 is CASSDGWAYEQYF. The DNA of the CDR3 is TGCGCCAGCAGTGATGGTTGGGCCTACGAGCAGTACTTC.

The CDR3: CASSEIGVRGANVLTF. CDR3 in DNA: TGTGCCAGCAGTGAAATTGGCGTGCGCGGGGCCAACGTCCTGACTTTC. This sequence joins TRBV25-1 and TRBJ2-6, with D unresolved. The CDR3 extends over 16 amino acids. Germline assignment: CDR1 MGHDK and CDR2 SYGVNS. V dropped 2 bases and J dropped 4 bases, with 12 bases sitting between them.

There are many counts of this clonotype. The V and J genes are TRBV20-1 and TRBJ2-7, with D possibly TRBD2 on 6 matching bases. V was trimmed by 6 bases and J by 2 bases, leaving 17 bases between them. Germline V CDR1 and CDR2: DFQATT, SNEGSKA (reference sequence). The CDR3 length is 14 residues. The CDR3 sequence is CSAKRQGGTYEQYF. The CDR3 DNA reads as TGCAGTGCCAAGCGCCAGGGAGGCACCTACGAGCAGTACTTC.

The V gene is TRBV10-3, the J gene TRBJ1-1; D is perhaps TRBD1 (5 bases). With 10 bases removed from V and 2 bases from J, the gap between germline ends came to 20 bases. Per the germline V gene, CDR1 is ENHRY and CDR2 is SYGVKD. The CDR3 is 15 residues long. Here the CDR3 reads CATSSGPKYNTEAFF. Here the CDR3 DNA reads TGTGCCACTAGTTCAGGGCCGAAATATAACACTGAAGCTTTCTTT.

The chain carries TRBV11-1 and TRBJ1-5; TRBD1 aligns across 8 bases. The junction had 11 bases not matched to a gene; V was cut back by 5 bases and J by 5 bases. The length of the CDR3 is 16 residues. Germline V CDR1 and CDR2: SGHAT, FQDESV (reference sequence). DNA for the CDR3: TGTGCCAGCAGCGTTGACGATACAGGGGGGGATCAGCCCCAGCATTTT. Its protein is CASSVDDTGGDQPQHF.

This clonotype was seen a handful of times. This sequence joins TRBV20-1 and TRBJ1-1; D may be TRBD1 (6 bases). V was pared by 2 bases and J by 0 bases, with 16 bases between. The CDR3 runs 16 residues. The germline V gene encodes CDR1 DFQATT and CDR2 SNEGSKA (reference sequence). This chain's CDR3 is CSARPERQVLNTEAFF. The CDR3 DNA sequence: TGCAGTGCTAGACCCGAAAGACAGGTCCTGAACACTGAAGCTTTCTTT.

The rearrangement joins TRBV12-3 or TRBV12-4 to TRBJ1-5; D gene unclear. This CDR3 region has 14 residues. With 6 bases removed from V and 4 bases from J, the gap between germline ends came to 13 bases. The CDR3 DNA is TGTGCCAGCAGCCATGGAAGCAGGAATCAGCCCCAGCATTTT. This encodes CASSHGSRNQPQHF.

This clonotype turned up a few times. The V and J genes are TRBV7-2 and TRBJ2-2; D call uncertain. There are 14 residues in the CDR3. Germline V gene data show CDR1 as SGHTA and CDR2 as FQGNSA. With 5 bases removed from V and 4 bases from J, the gap between germline ends came to 11 bases. The CDR3 protein is CASSPYTITGELFF. For the CDR3, the DNA is TGTGCCAGCAGCCCTTATACTATCACCGGGGAGCTGTTTTTT.

Concerning this clonotype itself: A read error is possible here, since a much larger clone lies one base away. The V gene is TRBV25-1, the J gene TRBJ2-5; D is ambiguous. Between the trimmed V and J ends, which lost 6 bases and 1 base, there was a span of 12 bases. Germline loops: CDR1 MGHDK, CDR2 SYGVNS. The CDR3 contains 14 residues. The DNA of the CDR3 is TGTGCCAGCAGGTTGACGGCTCCCCAAGAGACCCAGTACTTC. It translates to CASRLTAPQETQYF.

The V call is TRBV25-1, the J call TRBJ1-4, with D perhaps TRBD1 (6 bases). Germline CDR1 MGHDK, CDR2 SYGVNS. The CDR3 is 15 amino acids. Trimming shortened V by 3 bases and J by 7 bases, and 15 bases separated the two germline ends. The CDR3 sequence: CASSDTTGSFEKLFF. The CDR3 region has the DNA TGTGCCAGCAGTGACACCACAGGGTCCTTTGAAAAACTGTTTTTT.

This clonotype was recorded at least ten times. As DNA, the CDR3 is TGTGCCAGCAGCCCTCCCGGGACATCCTATGGCTACACCTTC. This sequence encodes CASSPPGTSYGYTF. The chain couples TRBV2 to TRBJ1-2, with a tentative D call TRBD1 (6 bases). Trimming left V 6 bases short and J 4 bases short, with 15 bases between. Germline assignment: CDR1 SNHLY and CDR2 FYNNEI. The CDR3 is 14 residues long.

The gene calls are TRBV29-1 and TRBJ1-4; 8 nucleotides align to TRBD1. The CDR3 loop spans 12 amino acids. J gave up 10 bases and V 3 bases, and 4 bases lay outside the gene matches. CDR1 and CDR2 from the germline V gene are SQVTM and ANQGSEA. DNA for the CDR3: TGCAGCGTTGATCAGGGGGCTGGAAAACTGTTTTTT. It specifies CSVDQGAGKLFF.

The J gene is TRBJ1-2, the V gene TRBV6-2 or TRBV6-3; weak D call: TRBD1 (5 bases). Germline lookup yields CDR1 MNHEY and CDR2 SVGEGT. The CDR3 is 16 amino acids. Between the trimmed V and J ends, which lost 2 bases and 0 bases, there was a span of 13 bases. CDR3 residues: CASSYRDRYTNYGYTF. The CDR3 DNA is TGTGCCAGCAGTTACCGGGACCGATACACTAACTATGGCTACACCTTC.

The chain couples TRBV2 to TRBJ2-2, with 9 bases that match TRBD2. Germline values: CDR1 SNHLY, CDR2 FYNNEI. V lost 2 bases to trimming and J lost 5 bases; unmatched junction nucleotides: 6. The CDR3 is 16 residues long. CDR3 sequence reads: CASSERAGGWTGELFF. The CDR3 coding sequence is TGTGCCAGCAGTGAACGGGCGGGAGGGTGGACCGGGGAGCTGTTTTTT. Full variable domain (missing parts from reference TRBV2 and TRBJ2-2): EPEVTQTPSHQVTQMGQEVILRCVPISNHLYFYWYRQILGQKVEFLVSFYNNEISEKSEIFDDQFSVERPDGSNFTLKIRSTKLEDSAMYFCASSERAGGWTGELFFGEGSRLTVL.

This clonotype was recorded a few times. The V and J genes are TRBV7-6 and TRBJ2-5, with 10 bases fitting TRBD1. Germline V gives CDR1 SGHVS, CDR2 FNYEAQ. The CDR3 runs to 15 residues. With V trimmed by 5 bases and J by 5 bases, 8 bases remained unmatched. The CDR3 sequence: CASSQLGQGKETQYF. The CDR3 bases are TGTGCCAGCAGCCAACTGGGACAGGGGAAGGAGACCCAGTACTTC.

The rearrangement links TRBV9 to TRBJ1-2, with no clear D. Trimming took off 0 bases at V and 0 bases at J, with 9 bases between the two ends. CDR1 SGDLS and CDR2 YYNGEE come from the germline V gene. This CDR3 spans 15 amino acids. CDR3 sequence (DNA): TGTGCCAGCAGCGTAGCTCTCAGCCCTAACTATGGCTACACCTTC. This encodes CASSVALSPNYGYTF.

Points on this clonotype: This may come from a read error, since a much larger clone is one base off. CDR3 sequence reads: CASSQDTGPYGYTF. DNA of the CDR3: TGTGCCAGCAGCCAAGATACAGGGCCCTATGGCTACACCTTC. This sequence joins TRBV7-2 and TRBJ1-2, with a possible D match to TRBD1 (6 bases). The V end lost 5 bases, the J end lost 4 bases, and 14 bases lay between the germline ends. Looked up from germline, CDR1 is SGHTA and CDR2 is FQGNSA. CDR3 length: 14 residues.

This clonotype appeared many times. The rearrangement uses TRBV15 and TRBJ1-1; 8 positions agree with TRBD1. CDR1 LNHNV and CDR2 YYDKDF come from the germline V gene (reference sequence). V shed 0 bases, J shed 2 bases, and the junction held 2 bases outside the gene matches. The length of the CDR3 is 15 residues. The CDR3 nucleotides read TGTGCCACCAGCAGAGACAGGGGGCTAAACACTGAAGCTTTCTTT. Residues: CATSRDRGLNTEAFF.

In this sample, this clonotype turned up a few times. V and J are TRBV5-6 and TRBJ2-5; TRBD2 matches 11 bases. Germline V gene sequence: CDR1 SGHDT, CDR2 YYEEEE. J was trimmed by 5 bases and V by 4 bases; bases with no gene match: 10. The CDR3 loop spans 16 amino acids. The CDR3 DNA follows: TGTGCCAGCAGCCCGGGACTAGCGGAGGTTGGGGAGACCCAGTACTTC. Its protein is CASSPGLAEVGETQYF. Drawing the rest from reference TRBV5-6 and TRBJ2-5, the complete variable domain is DAGVTQSPTHLIKTRGQQVTLRCSPKSGHDTVSWYQQALGQGPQFIFQYYEEEERQRGNFPDRFSGHQFPNYSSELNVNALLLGDSALYLCASSPGLAEVGETQYFGPGTRLLVL.

V is TRBV7-3 and J is TRBJ2-7; 10 bases line up with TRBD2. After removal of 9 bases from V and 3 bases from J, the junction contained 11 bases not matched to a gene. Germline V gene data show CDR1 as SGHTA and CDR2 as FQGTGA. This CDR3 has 15 residues. CDR3 nucleotide sequence: TGTGCCAGTAGTATCGGGGCTAGCGGGAGCTACGAGCAGTACTTC. Translated: CASSIGASGSYEQYF. The variable domain in full, with the rest retrieved from reference TRBV7-3 and TRBJ2-7, is GAGVSQTPSNKVTEKGKYVELRCDPISGHTALYWYRQSLGQGPEFLIYFQGTGAADDSGLPNDRFFAVRPEGSVSTLKIQRTERGDSAVYLCASSIGASGSYEQYFGPGTRLTVT.

The V gene is TRBV2, the J gene TRBJ2-3, with TRBD1 as a possible D gene (6 bases). The germline CDR1 and CDR2 sequences are SNHLY and FYNNEI. The germline V and J ends were trimmed by 4 bases and 0 bases, with 11 bases remaining between them. The CDR3 consists of 15 residues. The CDR3 region is CASSGGTTSTDTQYF. The CDR3 nucleotides read TGTGCCAGCAGTGGGGGGACAACTAGCACAGATACGCAGTATTTT.

This clonotype was seen many times. This chain's CDR3 is CASSLGGGGGYTF. In DNA form, the CDR3 reads TGTGCCAGCAGCCTAGGAGGGGGCGGAGGCTACACCTTC. This chain joins TRBV7-2 and TRBJ1-2; 7 bases align to TRBD1. The V gene's germline CDR1 is SGHTA and CDR2 FQGNSA. With 5 bases clipped from V and 8 bases from J, the junction kept 8 bases outside the gene matches. The CDR3 is 13 residues long.

This clonotype was recorded a few times. The V gene is TRBV2, the J gene TRBJ1-3, with 7 bases aligning to TRBD1. The CDR3 has 16 residues. The V gene end was trimmed by 6 bases and the J gene end by 0 bases; junction bases not matched to a gene: 8. Germline-derived CDR1 and CDR2 are SNHLY and FYNNEI. The CDR3 loop reads CASSSGTEISGNTIYF. The CDR3 nucleotides are TGTGCCAGCAGCTCCGGGACAGAAATCTCTGGAAACACCATATATTTT.